Here is one TCR beta chain with its context. Its matching antigen is unknown. The J segment lost 7 bases and the V segment lost 6 bases, leaving 7 bases of the junction unmatched. The CDR3 consists of 13 residues. Germline V gene sequence: CDR1 MNHNS, CDR2 SASEGT. Clones were read by immunoSEQ multiplex PCR, and TCRdb kept only the in-frame ones, dropping some. This sample carries about 64,000 clones, approximately 79% of them seen once, and the ten largest clones take roughly 2.1%. This entry belongs to a study of OX40 agonist ivuxolimab in advanced cancers. Looking at the study overall: Intravenous ivuxolimab was administered to patients every 2 weeks at 0.01 to 10 mg/kg. General study results and limits: Partly responding patients at 0.1-3.0 mg/kg showed some of the smallest clonal expansion.

The rearrangement links TRBV6-1 to TRBJ2-7, with 9 nucleotides matching TRBD1. The sequence was obtained from an adult with an advanced solid tumor such as melanoma, head and neck, liver or kidney cancer. Specimen: CD4+ or CD8+ T cells sorted from blood, collected in a trial of the OX40 agonist ivuxolimab. The CDR3 sequence: CASRKTGTGEQYF. The CDR3 DNA reads as TGTGCCAGCAGAAAAACCGGGACAGGGGAGCAGTACTTC.